The sequence of this T cell receptor beta chain was determined in a study of T cell responses to AZD1222 COVID-19 vaccine. Study-wide results and caveats: Vaccine-associated CD4 TCRs spanned spike, dominant at 160-218 and 743-854. It was only after the peak T cell response that any repertoires were sampled.

Germline V gives CDR1 LNHDA, CDR2 SQIVND (reference sequence). The CDR3 is made up of 16 amino acids. V was pared by 3 bases and J by 3 bases, with 18 bases between. The assay was immunoSEQ multiplex PCR, and TCRdb's table has in-frame clones only and misses some. The data hold about 86,000 clones, with roughly 89% observed a single time. Concerning this clone itself: As yet, its antigen is unknown.

The material was peripheral blood, obtained 28 days after the second AZD1222 dose. The chain has TRBV19 and TRBJ2-7; D perhaps matches TRBD1 (5 bases). The clonotype originates from an adult who received the AZD1222 COVID-19 vaccine. In nucleotides, the CDR3 is TGTGCCAGTAGTATTATAAATCAGGGTCCCATCTACGAGCAGTACTTC. Its translation is CASSIINQGPIYEQYF. Full variable domain (missing parts from reference TRBV19 and TRBJ2-7): DGGITQSPKYLFRKEGQNVTLSCEQNLNHDAMYWYRQDPGQGLRLIYYSQIVNDFQKGDIAEGYSVSREKKESFPLTVTSAQKNPTAFYLCASSIINQGPIYEQYFGPGTRLTVT.